This T cell receptor beta chain comes out of a study of identifying expanded T cells in peripheral blood. Findings and limits, study-wide: Over two and four weeks, about 16.4 and 19 clones changed, versus 1.2 between replicates. Across healthy donors, higher total template counts meant significantly greater approximately two-week count variance.

Germline CDR1 and CDR2: LNHDA and SQIVND (reference sequence). The germline V and J ends were trimmed by 9 bases and 0 bases, with 11 bases remaining between them. This CDR3 spans 13 amino acids. This clone occurred a few times. The antigen is unknown. The protocol was immunoSEQ multiplex PCR, while the TCRdb copy is restricted to in-frame clones and leaves out a portion. The data show approximately 59,000 clones, approximately 89% seen once. The receptor comes from a person between 18 and 69 years old in good health. Source material: blood. This chain joins TRBV19 and TRBJ1-1; possibly TRBD1 for D (5 bases). The CDR3 nucleotides read TGTGCCAGCAAGAGGGGCATGAACACTGAAGCTTTCTTT. Its translation: CASKRGMNTEAFF.